This TCR beta chain derives from a study of T-cell memory formation after mild COVID-19. CDR1 and CDR2 (germline): SQVTM, ANQGSEA. The germline V and J ends were trimmed by 4 bases and 5 bases, with 15 bases remaining between them. This CDR3 contains 14 residues. Notes on the study in general: Researchers could not confirm that second-wave clones peaking on day 37 targeted SARS-CoV-2. Clones contracting over day 15 to 85 were CD4/CD8 balanced, with later expanders leaning CD4+.

Constant-segment primers were used for 5'RACE, and the resulting TCR alpha and TCR beta cDNA libraries carried sample barcodes and UMIs. TCRdb redid the calling of the 5' RACE reads with MiXCR, one entry per CDR3 protein. This sample has over 150,000 distinct CDR3 sequences; 20% to 25% occur once, and the top ten carry under 30%. Notes on this clonotype: What it binds is not known.

The sequenced material came from PBMCs or a T cell subset sorted from them (not recorded which). The chain has TRBV29-1 and TRBJ2-1; perhaps TRBD2 as D (6 bases). This receptor was taken from an adult woman who had mild COVID-19 (a few samples of this study predate the infection). Cell type and time point are not known. CDR3 bases: TGCAGCGTTGGGGAGCAGGGAGGAGACAATGAGCAGTTCTTC. This translates into CSVGEQGGDNEQFF.